The 8 T cell receptor beta chains reported below all come from one sample, sequenced in a study of T cell responses to AZD1222 COVID-19 vaccine. Assay: immunoSEQ multiplex PCR; the TCRdb copy retains only in-frame clones and omits some. The repertoire holds fewer than 120,000 clones, with about four fifths as singletons. This specimen consisted of peripheral blood, obtained on day 0 of AZD1222 vaccination. All receptors come from an adult in good health.

This chain connects TRBV5-1 to TRBJ1-4; weak D call: TRBD1 (5 bases). The CDR3 has 17 residues. With 1 base removed from V and 2 bases from J, the gap between germline ends came to 15 bases. Looked up from germline, CDR1 is SGHRS and CDR2 is YFSETQ. CDR3 in amino acids: CASSLWGGLATNEKLFF. The CDR3, as DNA: TGCGCCAGCAGCTTGTGGGGGGGTCTGGCGACTAATGAAAAACTGTTTTTT.

Only one count was recorded for this clone. This chain uses TRBV5-8 with TRBJ1-1; 7 bases are a match to TRBD1. Losses at the gene ends were 0 bases for V and 1 base for J; bases not matched to a gene: 6. Germline V CDR1 and CDR2: SGHTS, YDEGEE. The CDR3 sequence is 16 residues long. The CDR3 bases are TGTGCCAGCAGCTTGGGAGGGGGCAGGACGAACACTGAAGCTTTCTTT. It translates to CASSLGGGRTNTEAFF.

This sequence joins TRBV3-1 (or the pseudogene TRBV3-2) and TRBJ2-3; D is perhaps TRBD1 (6 bases). Looked up from germline, CDR1 is LGHDT and CDR2 is YNNKEL (reference sequence). V lost 3 bases and J 3 bases, leaving 10 bases between the germline ends. The CDR3 has 14 residues. The CDR3 DNA is TGTGCCAGCAGCCAGTCAACAGGGACAGATACGCAGTATTTT. Translating gives CASSQSTGTDTQYF.

The chain combines TRBV5-1 with TRBJ1-4; D possibly corresponds to TRBD1 (5 bases). V dropped 4 bases and J dropped 2 bases, with 15 bases sitting between them. CDR3 length: 16 residues. From germline, CDR1 is SGHRS and CDR2 YFSETQ. In nucleotides, the CDR3 is TGCGCCAGCAGCCCCACCGGGGGGAGGACTAATGAAAAACTGTTTTTT. Translated: CASSPTGGRTNEKLFF.

The rearrangement uses TRBV4-1 and TRBJ1-2; TRBD1 matches 8 bases. Germline CDR1 reads MGHRA; CDR2 reads YSYEKL. This CDR3 region has 17 residues. V dropped 1 base and J dropped 3; count of bases not matched to a gene: 10. This CDR3 reads CASSQGIPGGRDYGYTF. In DNA, the CDR3 is TGCGCCAGCAGCCAAGGGATTCCAGGGGGCCGAGACTATGGCTACACCTTC.

The chain is built from TRBV19 and TRBJ1-2; perhaps TRBD1 as D (5 bases). Trimming shortened V by 8 bases and J by 4 bases, and 14 bases separated the two germline ends. The germline V gene encodes CDR1 LNHDA and CDR2 SQIVND (reference sequence). This CDR3 has 13 residues. CDR3 amino acids: CASRGGVGYGYTF. The CDR3 coding sequence is TGTGCCAGTCGTGGGGGAGTCGGCTATGGCTACACCTTC.

CDR3 in amino acids: CASSVDSEAFF. CDR3 DNA: TGTGCCAGCAGTGTAGACAGTGAAGCTTTCTTT. The rearrangement links TRBV25-1 to TRBJ1-1, with a tentative D call TRBD1 (5 bases). The CDR3 extends over 11 amino acids. The germline V gene encodes CDR1 MGHDK and CDR2 SYGVNS. V gave up 4 bases and J gave up 7 bases, with 7 bases separating them.

V and J are TRBV30 and TRBJ1-1, with D unclear. The germline V gene has CDR1 GTSNPN and CDR2 SVGIG (reference sequence). V was trimmed by 0 bases and J by 1 base, leaving 15 bases between them. CDR3 size: 16 residues. DNA of the CDR3: TGTGCCTGGAGTGTACGCAGGAGACAAACGAACACTGAAGCTTTCTTT. Amino acids: CAWSVRRRQTNTEAFF.